A selection of T cell receptor beta chains follows, all from one sample in a study of technical replicates of blood from several donors. Sequencing used immunoSEQ multiplex PCR; TCRdb keeps in-frame clones, though not all of them. Of 79,000 or so clones listed, 91% were seen once; the top ten hold less than 0.3%. Sequencing was performed on T cells isolated from PBMCs. Every receptor here comes from a human donor in good health. Both conserved end residues are part of each CDR3. A D gene is named only where the DNA matches it firmly. The size field is filled for only some rows; it gives once, few, many or a size class.

len: 14; j_gene: TRBJ1-2; d_gene: -; v_gene: TRBV2; abundance: -; CDR3aa: CASRFQGPPDGYTF; CDR3nt: TGTGCCAGCAGATTCCAGGGCCCCCCAGATGGCTACACCTTC
len: 12; j_gene: TRBJ2-7; d_gene: -; v_gene: TRBV30; abundance: -; CDR3aa: CAWRTGSYEQYF; CDR3nt: TGTGCCTGGAGAACAGGGAGCTACGAGCAGTACTTC
len: 16; j_gene: TRBJ2-3; d_gene: TRBD1; v_gene: TRBV11-2; abundance: -; CDR3aa: CASSPPPGQGTDTQYF; CDR3nt: TGTGCCAGCAGCCCCCCCCCGGGACAGGGGACAGATACGCAGTATTTT
len: 15; j_gene: TRBJ2-1; d_gene: -; v_gene: TRBV11-2; abundance: -; CDR3aa: CASSSPGGSYNEQFF; CDR3nt: TGTGCCAGCAGCTCACCCGGCGGCTCCTACAATGAGCAGTTCTTC
len: 17; j_gene: TRBJ2-5; d_gene: -; v_gene: TRBV27; abundance: -; CDR3aa: CASSPTSRASTEETQYF; CDR3nt: TGTGCCAGCAGTCCCACCAGTAGAGCATCGACAGAAGAGACCCAGTACTTC
len: 13; j_gene: TRBJ1-1; d_gene: TRBD1; v_gene: TRBV29-1; abundance: few; CDR3aa: CSGQQGWVQEAFF; CDR3nt: TGCAGCGGCCAACAGGGGTGGGTCCAGGAAGCTTTCTTT
len: 14; j_gene: TRBJ1-5; d_gene: -; v_gene: TRBV21-1; abundance: few; CDR3aa: CASSNGQGRQPQHF; CDR3nt: TGTGCCAGCAGCAATGGACAGGGTCGACAGCCCCAGCATTTT
len: 12; j_gene: TRBJ2-3; d_gene: -; v_gene: TRBV5-6; abundance: -; CDR3aa: CASSLLLDTQYF; CDR3nt: TGTGCCAGCAGCTTGCTTCTAGATACGCAGTATTTT
len: 12; j_gene: TRBJ2-7; d_gene: -; v_gene: TRBV29-1; abundance: -; CDR3aa: CSVRVSSYEQYF; CDR3nt: TGCAGCGTTCGGGTATCCTCCTACGAGCAGTACTTC
len: 15; j_gene: TRBJ2-5; d_gene: TRBD1; v_gene: TRBV6-5; abundance: -; CDR3aa: CASRPTGERGETQYF; CDR3nt: TGTGCCAGCAGGCCGACAGGGGAGAGAGGAGAGACCCAGTACTTC
len: 15; j_gene: TRBJ2-7; d_gene: -; v_gene: TRBV19; abundance: -; CDR3aa: CASSFSGTHSYEQYF; CDR3nt: TGTGCCAGTAGTTTCTCCGGGACACACTCCTACGAGCAGTACTTC
len: 16; j_gene: TRBJ2-2; d_gene: TRBD2; v_gene: TRBV7-9; abundance: -; CDR3aa: CASNQPSGGNTGELFF; CDR3nt: TGTGCCAGCAACCAACCTAGCGGGGGTAACACCGGGGAGCTGTTTTTT
len: 15; j_gene: TRBJ2-1; d_gene: TRBD2; v_gene: TRBV4-1; abundance: -; CDR3aa: CASRPERGSYNEQFF; CDR3nt: TGCGCCAGCAGACCAGAGCGGGGCTCCTACAATGAGCAGTTCTTC
len: 17; j_gene: TRBJ2-1; d_gene: -; v_gene: TRBV25-1; abundance: -; CDR3aa: CASSVRSGLDTYNEQFF; CDR3nt: TGTGCCAGCAGTGTTAGAAGCGGGCTAGACACCTACAATGAGCAGTTCTTC
len: 14; j_gene: TRBJ1-2; d_gene: -; v_gene: TRBV7-9; abundance: -; CDR3aa: CASSPDPSGYGYTF; CDR3nt: TGTGCCAGCAGCCCGGATCCTTCGGGCTATGGCTACACCTTC
len: 15; j_gene: TRBJ2-7; d_gene: TRBD1; v_gene: TRBV7-9; abundance: -; CDR3aa: CASSAGQGITYEQYF; CDR3nt: TGTGCCAGCAGCGCGGGACAGGGTATAACCTACGAGCAGTACTTC
len: 14; j_gene: TRBJ2-2; d_gene: -; v_gene: TRBV15; abundance: -; CDR3aa: CATSRDRGTGELFF; CDR3nt: TGTGCCACCAGCAGAGATCGGGGGACCGGGGAGCTGTTTTTT
len: 18; j_gene: TRBJ2-3; d_gene: TRBD2; v_gene: TRBV15; abundance: -; CDR3aa: CATSRDPSGSLSTDTQYF; CDR3nt: TGTGCCACCAGCAGAGACCCTAGCGGGAGTTTGAGCACAGATACGCAGTATTTT
len: 14; j_gene: TRBJ1-5; d_gene: -; v_gene: TRBV2; abundance: -; CDR3aa: CASSTGLPNQPQHF; CDR3nt: TGTGCCAGCAGTACAGGGTTGCCTAATCAGCCCCAGCATTTT